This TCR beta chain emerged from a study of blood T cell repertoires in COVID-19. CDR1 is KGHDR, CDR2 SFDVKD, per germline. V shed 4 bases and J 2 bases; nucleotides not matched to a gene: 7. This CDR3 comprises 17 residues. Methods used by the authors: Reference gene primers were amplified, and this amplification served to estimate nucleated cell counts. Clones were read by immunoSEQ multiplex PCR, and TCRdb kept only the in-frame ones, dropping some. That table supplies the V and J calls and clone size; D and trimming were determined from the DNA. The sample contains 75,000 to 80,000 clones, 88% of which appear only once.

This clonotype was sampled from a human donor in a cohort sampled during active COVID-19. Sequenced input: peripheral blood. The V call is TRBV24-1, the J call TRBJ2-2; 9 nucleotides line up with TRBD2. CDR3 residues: CATSDRPAGGNTGELFF. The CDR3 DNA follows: TGTGCCACCAGTGACCGTCCAGCGGGGGGAAACACCGGGGAGCTGTTTTTT.